Included here is one T cell receptor beta chain sequence, with context. This sample is drawn from a study of blood T cell repertoires in COVID-19. Participants were aged about 18 to 100 years from some 24 US areas. Authors' analysis steps: Counts of nucleated cells, estimated from reference gene primer amplification, were obtained. The repertoire was sequenced with immunoSEQ multiplex PCR; TCRdb's copy has only in-frame clones and lacks some. The V and J calls and clone size come from that table; D and trimming were worked out from the DNA. This sample has around 250,000 clones, with 70% to 90% found just once. The receptor was isolated from a woman in her forties with acute COVID-19. The sample consisted of PBMCs or T cells enriched from blood (not recorded which).

CDR3 nucleotides: TGTGCCAGCTCACCAGTAGTCGGAGAGGACATTCAGTACTTC. Encoded protein: CASSPVVGEDIQYF. The V and J genes are TRBV18 and TRBJ2-4; D not resolved. Germline values: CDR1 KGHSH, CDR2 LQKENI. This CDR3 is 14 amino acids long. V was shortened by 2 bases and J by 8 bases, with 13 bases between the two germline ends.